These T cell receptor beta chains were read from a single sample in a study of blood T cell repertoires in COVID-19. Measured with immunoSEQ multiplex PCR; TCRdb has only the in-frame clones, and not every one. This repertoire shows some 190,000 clones, approximately 80% found once; its top ten account for 14%. The specimen sequenced was PBMCs or T cells enriched from blood (not recorded which). The receptors here all came from a man aged 60 to 75 who had been exposed to COVID-19. CDR3s include the opening cysteine and the closing phenylalanine or tryptophan. Each record gives: CDR3 protein, CDR3 DNA, clone size, J gene, V gene, D gene. D genes are given only for firm matches. A row's size may be missing; if present it is once, few, many or a size class.

CDR3 protein: CASRGRDRWNSPLHF
CDR3 DNA: TGTGCCAGCAGAGGGCGGGACAGGTGGAATTCACCCCTCCACTTT
clone size: -
J gene: TRBJ1-6
V gene: TRBV27
D gene: TRBD1

CDR3 protein: CASSLDGRGRSPLHF
CDR3 DNA: TGCGCCAGCAGCTTGGATGGCAGGGGGCGATCACCCCTCCACTTT
clone size: -
J gene: TRBJ1-6
V gene: TRBV5-1
D gene: TRBD1

CDR3 protein: CASTARPTAAGAMNTEAFF
CDR3 DNA: TGTGCCAGCACCGCTAGGCCGACGGCCGCAGGGGCGATGAACACTGAAGCTTTCTTT
clone size: -
J gene: TRBJ1-1
V gene: TRBV7-8
D gene: -

CDR3 protein: CASSVGNGGAEAFF
CDR3 DNA: TGTGCCAGCAGCGTAGGGAACGGGGGGGCTGAAGCTTTCTTT
clone size: few
J gene: TRBJ1-1
V gene: TRBV9
D gene: -

CDR3 protein: CASSLAVSGGAYNEQFF
CDR3 DNA: TGTGCCAGCAGCTTAGCGGTTAGCGGGGGGGCCTACAATGAGCAGTTCTTC
clone size: -
J gene: TRBJ2-1
V gene: TRBV7-2
D gene: TRBD2

CDR3 protein: CAWSGRGLAGGPYEQYF
CDR3 DNA: TGTGCCTGGAGTGGCCGAGGGTTGGCGGGGGGACCCTACGAGCAGTACTTC
clone size: once
J gene: TRBJ2-7
V gene: TRBV30
D gene: TRBD2

CDR3 protein: CASSYSGLDGSGVETQYF
CDR3 DNA: TGTGCCAGCAGTTACTCGGGCCTGGACGGGAGCGGGGTAGAGACCCAGTACTTC
clone size: -
J gene: TRBJ2-5
V gene: TRBV6-2/TRBV6-3
D gene: TRBD2

CDR3 protein: CASSPSRLAGEVGNTQYF
CDR3 DNA: TGTGCCAGTAGTCCTTCCAGACTAGCGGGAGAAGTCGGTAATACGCAGTATTTT
clone size: -
J gene: TRBJ2-3
V gene: TRBV19
D gene: TRBD2

CDR3 protein: CASSLRQGWRTEAFF
CDR3 DNA: TGTGCCAGCAGTTTGAGACAGGGATGGAGAACTGAAGCTTTCTTT
clone size: -
J gene: TRBJ1-1
V gene: TRBV28
D gene: TRBD1

CDR3 protein: CASSLSPGLETQYF
CDR3 DNA: TGTGCCAGCAGTTTATCGCCAGGGCTGGAGACCCAGTACTTC
clone size: -
J gene: TRBJ2-5
V gene: TRBV27
D gene: -

CDR3 protein: CASSPGLAAGANVLTF
CDR3 DNA: TGTGCCAGCAGCCCGGGACTAGCGGCTGGGGCCAACGTCCTGACTTTC
clone size: -
J gene: TRBJ2-6
V gene: TRBV3-1/TRBV3-2
D gene: TRBD2

CDR3 protein: CASSLGRERMYF
CDR3 DNA: TGTGCCAGCAGCTTAGGTCGGGAGCGCATGTATTTT
clone size: -
J gene: TRBJ2-3
V gene: TRBV7-8
D gene: -

CDR3 protein: CASSQDQTRSYEQYF
CDR3 DNA: TGTGCCAGCAGCCAAGACCAGACTAGATCCTACGAGCAGTACTTC
clone size: -
J gene: TRBJ2-7
V gene: TRBV3-1/TRBV3-2
D gene: -

CDR3 protein: CSVESLLADAKSDTGELFF
CDR3 DNA: TGCAGCGTTGAGTCCTTGCTAGCGGACGCAAAGTCGGACACCGGGGAGCTGTTTTTT
clone size: -
J gene: TRBJ2-2
V gene: TRBV29-1
D gene: TRBD2

CDR3 protein: CASSFPTSGSRDEQFF
CDR3 DNA: TGTGCCAGCAGTTTCCCGACTAGCGGGAGCAGGGATGAGCAGTTCTTC
clone size: once
J gene: TRBJ2-1
V gene: TRBV6-5
D gene: TRBD2

CDR3 protein: CASGFQQGFVATNEKLFF
CDR3 DNA: TGTGCCAGCGGATTTCAACAGGGATTTGTGGCAACTAATGAAAAACTGTTTTTT
clone size: -
J gene: TRBJ1-4
V gene: TRBV19
D gene: -

CDR3 protein: CASSPGFSGGYTF
CDR3 DNA: TGTGCCAGCAGTCCAGGGTTTTCTGGGGGCTACACCTTC
clone size: many
J gene: TRBJ1-2
V gene: TRBV6-5
D gene: -

CDR3 protein: CATSGTASYGYTF
CDR3 DNA: TGTGCCACCAGTGGGACAGCGAGCTATGGCTACACCTTC
clone size: -
J gene: TRBJ1-2
V gene: TRBV24-1
D gene: -

CDR3 protein: CASSLLAGPGEQFF
CDR3 DNA: TGCGCCAGCAGCTTACTAGCGGGGCCGGGGGAGCAGTTCTTC
clone size: -
J gene: TRBJ2-1
V gene: TRBV5-1
D gene: TRBD2

CDR3 protein: CATSDWGGTTLTGLYEQYF
CDR3 DNA: TGTGCCACCAGTGATTGGGGGGGAACCACTCTTACGGGCCTCTACGAGCAGTACTTC
clone size: -
J gene: TRBJ2-7
V gene: TRBV24-1
D gene: TRBD2

CDR3 protein: CASSIATGGYGYTF
CDR3 DNA: TGTGCCAGTAGTATTGCGACAGGCGGCTATGGCTACACCTTC
clone size: -
J gene: TRBJ1-2
V gene: TRBV19
D gene: -

CDR3 protein: CASSPRGIAEAFF
CDR3 DNA: TGTGCCAGCAGTCCCAGGGGGATAGCTGAAGCTTTCTTT
clone size: -
J gene: TRBJ1-1
V gene: TRBV6-5
D gene: TRBD1

CDR3 protein: CASKASGSPDTQYF
CDR3 DNA: TGTGCCAGCAAAGCTAGCGGGAGCCCAGATACGCAGTATTTT
clone size: -
J gene: TRBJ2-3
V gene: TRBV6-5
D gene: TRBD2

CDR3 protein: CASSPRGTSGSYEQYF
CDR3 DNA: TGTGCCAGCTCACCACGCGGAACTAGCGGGAGCTACGAGCAGTACTTC
clone size: -
J gene: TRBJ2-7
V gene: TRBV18
D gene: TRBD2

CDR3 protein: CASSIGGLAGDTQYF
CDR3 DNA: TGTGCCAGTAGTATAGGAGGTCTAGCGGGAGATACGCAGTATTTT
clone size: -
J gene: TRBJ2-3
V gene: TRBV19
D gene: TRBD2

CDR3 protein: CATGRYTGELFF
CDR3 DNA: TGTGCCACCGGTAGATACACCGGGGAGCTGTTTTTT
clone size: -
J gene: TRBJ2-2
V gene: TRBV15
D gene: -

CDR3 protein: CAPRPMVEQYF
CDR3 DNA: TGTGCCCCGCGCCCGATGGTTGAGCAGTACTTC
clone size: -
J gene: TRBJ2-7
V gene: TRBV6-5
D gene: -

CDR3 protein: CATSEPSGAGANVLTF
CDR3 DNA: TGTGCCACCAGTGAACCTAGCGGGGCTGGGGCCAACGTCCTGACTTTC
clone size: once
J gene: TRBJ2-6
V gene: TRBV24-1
D gene: TRBD2

CDR3 protein: CAWKRKGVQPQHF
CDR3 DNA: TGTGCCTGGAAGAGAAAAGGGGTGCAGCCCCAGCATTTT
clone size: -
J gene: TRBJ1-5
V gene: TRBV30
D gene: -